The 27 T cell receptor beta chains in this list originate from one sample, sequenced in a study of blood T cell repertoires in COVID-19. Produced via immunoSEQ multiplex PCR; TCRdb's table is partial and in-frame only. The sample includes approximately 250,000 clones, roughly 88% seen only once; the top ten take about 5.4%. The sequenced sample was peripheral blood. The receptors derive from a woman of 80 years or more with COVID-19, enrolled during active disease.

This clone turned up a few times. This chain joins TRBV18 and TRBJ1-2; D gene unclear. Germline V gives CDR1 KGHSH, CDR2 LQKENI. The V gene lost 3 bases and the J gene lost 0 bases, with 8 bases spanning the gap. The CDR3 runs 14 residues. The CDR3 sequence: CASSPGLANYGYTF. The CDR3, as DNA: TGTGCCAGCTCACCTGGTCTAGCTAACTATGGCTACACCTTC.

The V call is TRBV18, the J call TRBJ1-1; D call uncertain. The V and J ends lost 3 bases and 0 bases respectively, with 11 bases between them. The CDR3 has 15 amino acids. Looked up from germline, CDR1 is KGHSH and CDR2 is LQKENI. CDR3 region: CASSPFREVNTEAFF. The CDR3 nucleotides are TGTGCCAGCTCACCTTTCCGTGAGGTGAACACTGAAGCTTTCTTT.

The genes are TRBV18 and TRBJ1-5; D possibly corresponds to TRBD1 (5 bases). V gave up 3 bases and J gave up 0 bases, with 9 bases separating them. The length of the CDR3 is 15 residues. Germline assignment: CDR1 KGHSH and CDR2 LQKENI. The CDR3 loop reads CASSPPGGSNQPQHF. The CDR3 DNA reads as TGTGCCAGCTCACCTCCGGGGGGTAGCAATCAGCCCCAGCATTTT.

This rearrangement joins TRBV5-1 to TRBJ2-1, with D perhaps TRBD2 (6 bases). With 6 bases removed from V and 2 bases from J, the gap between germline ends came to 15 bases. Germline V gene sequence: CDR1 SGHRS, CDR2 YFSETQ. The CDR3 covers 15 residues. The CDR3 DNA sequence: TGCGCCAGCACCCAGGCTAGCGTCACCTACAATGAGCAGTTCTTC. Amino acids: CASTQASVTYNEQFF.

This chain uses TRBV15 with TRBJ1-1; the match to TRBD1 covers 7 bases. The CDR3 spans 21 residues. In germline, CDR1 is LNHNV, CDR2 YYDKDF (reference sequence). J was trimmed by 0 bases and V by 0 bases; bases with no gene match: 19. The CDR3 sequence is CATSRDLIPGGFLGMNTEAFF. Here the CDR3 DNA reads TGTGCCACCAGCAGAGATCTCATCCCAGGGGGGTTCCTGGGGATGAACACTGAAGCTTTCTTT. Full variable domain (outside the CDR3, taken from reference TRBV15 and TRBJ1-1): DAMVIQNPRYQVTQFGKPVTLSCSQTLNHNVMYWYQQKSSQAPKLLFHYYDKDFNNEADTPDNFQSRRPNTSFCFLDIRSPGLGDTAMYLCATSRDLIPGGFLGMNTEAFFGQGTRLTVV.

The chain is built from TRBV3-1 (or the pseudogene TRBV3-2) and TRBJ1-2, with 11 positions matching TRBD1. CDR3 length: 15 amino acids. Germline CDR1 LGHDT, CDR2 YNNKEL (reference sequence). The junction had 8 bases not matched to a gene; V was cut back by 3 bases and J by 8 bases. This CDR3 reads CASSQGDRGTGGYTF. The CDR3 DNA follows: TGTGCCAGCAGCCAGGGGGACAGGGGGACTGGAGGCTACACCTTC.

The chain's CDR3 is CAIRGQGVGSYEQYF. The DNA of the CDR3 is TGTGCCATCAGGGGACAGGGGGTGGGCTCCTACGAGCAGTACTTC. The chain joins TRBV10-3 to TRBJ2-7; TRBD1 agrees at 11 bases. The V and J ends lost 6 bases and 0 bases, in that order; junction bases with no gene match: 4. This CDR3 region has 15 residues. Per germline, CDR1 ENHRY and CDR2 SYGVKD.

This chain joins TRBV5-1 and TRBJ2-1, with 11 bases aligning to TRBD2. Germline-derived CDR1 and CDR2 are SGHRS and YFSETQ. The CDR3 length is 16 residues. The ends lost 2 bases at V and 7 bases at J; junction bases unmatched: 8. The CDR3 region has the DNA TGCGCCAGCAGCTTTAGCGGGGGGGCCATACAAAATGAGCAGTTCTTC. The encoded protein is CASSFSGGAIQNEQFF.

The V and J genes are TRBV5-1 and TRBJ2-3, with 10 bases lining up with TRBD2. This CDR3 contains 15 residues. V lost 4 bases and J lost 5; bases outside the gene matches: 7. CDR1 is SGHRS, CDR2 YFSETQ, per germline. In DNA, the CDR3 is TGCGCCAGCAGCCTAGCGGGGGCGGCTGGAGATACGCAGTATTTT. Its translation is CASSLAGAAGDTQYF. Full variable domain (missing parts from reference TRBV5-1 and TRBJ2-3): KAGVTQTPRYLIKTRGQQVTLSCSPISGHRSVSWYQQTPGQGLQFLFEYFSETQRNKGNFPGRFSGRQFSNSRSEMNVSTLELGDSALYLCASSLAGAAGDTQYFGPGTRLTVL.

The rearrangement links TRBV12-3 or TRBV12-4 to TRBJ2-7, with TRBD1 matching 7 bases. The V gene end was trimmed by 4 bases and the J gene end by 9 bases; junction bases not matched to a gene: 3. The CDR3 totals 11 residues. In DNA, the CDR3 is TGTGCCAGCAGTTCAAGGACAGGGCAGTACTTC. Amino acids: CASSSRTGQYF.

V is TRBV6-1 and J is TRBJ1-2; D may be TRBD1 (5 bases). Germline loops: CDR1 MNHNS, CDR2 SASEGT. Between the trimmed V and J ends, which lost 1 base and 4 bases, there was a span of 13 bases. This CDR3 contains 15 residues. The CDR3 DNA is TGTGCCAGCAGTGAAGGGCCGGGACTGTCCTATGGCTACACCTTC. It specifies CASSEGPGLSYGYTF.

The chain couples TRBV7-3 to TRBJ1-6; the D gene is possibly TRBD1 (6 bases). The CDR3 is 15 amino acids. Germline V lookup: CDR1 SGHTA, CDR2 FQGTGA. Between the trimmed V and J ends, which lost 1 base and 7 bases, there was a span of 11 bases. CDR3 sequence: CASSLNGGLNSPLHF. The CDR3 DNA sequence: TGTGCCAGCAGCTTAAACGGGGGGCTGAATTCACCCCTCCACTTT.

In this sample, this clone turned up once. The chain links TRBV5-1 to TRBJ1-4; TRBD1 is a possible D gene (6 bases). V was trimmed by 5 bases and J by 8 bases, leaving 10 bases between them. This CDR3 region has 12 residues. Germline V gene lookup returns CDR1 SGHRS and CDR2 YFSETQ. In DNA form, the CDR3 reads TGCGCCAGCAGAGGGAGGGGGGAAAAACTGTTTTTT. It translates to CASRGRGEKLFF. Full variable domain (rest looked up from reference TRBV5-1 and TRBJ1-4): KAGVTQTPRYLIKTRGQQVTLSCSPISGHRSVSWYQQTPGQGLQFLFEYFSETQRNKGNFPGRFSGRQFSNSRSEMNVSTLELGDSALYLCASRGRGEKLFFGSGTQLSVL.

This rearrangement joins TRBV2 to TRBJ1-2; possibly TRBD1 for D (6 bases). Trimming removed 5 bases from V and 4 bases from J, with 17 bases in between. Germline assignment: CDR1 SNHLY and CDR2 FYNNEI. The CDR3 extends over 15 amino acids. The CDR3 sequence: CASSTVQQGPYGYTF. CDR3 DNA sequence: TGTGCCAGCAGTACCGTACAACAGGGTCCCTATGGCTACACCTTC.

The chain couples TRBV28 to TRBJ2-1; 10 bases match TRBD2. This CDR3 has 16 amino acids. CDR1 is MDHEN, CDR2 SYDVKM, per germline. Losses at the gene ends were 5 bases for V and 7 bases for J; bases not matched to a gene: 11. Here the CDR3 reads CASSVPGLAPLNEQFF. The CDR3 nucleotides read TGTGCCAGCAGTGTTCCGGGACTAGCGCCCTTGAATGAGCAGTTCTTC.

The gene calls are TRBV20-1 and TRBJ2-7; D might be TRBD2 (6 bases). The CDR3 length is 11 residues. The germline V gene encodes CDR1 DFQATT and CDR2 SNEGSKA (reference sequence). Trimming pared 4 bases from V and 6 bases from J, leaving 10 bases between. The CDR3 here is CSAISGVEQYF. The CDR3 DNA reads as TGCAGTGCTATTTCGGGGGTCGAGCAGTACTTC.

The V gene is TRBV2, the J gene TRBJ1-2; D perhaps matches TRBD1 (6 bases). The CDR3 covers 16 residues. Germline CDR1 and CDR2: SNHLY and FYNNEI. V was pared by 5 bases and J by 5 bases, with 21 bases between. CDR3 coding DNA: TGTGCCAGCAGTCCCCCACAGCAGGACAGCATTTATGGCTACACCTTC. Amino acids: CASSPPQQDSIYGYTF.

This chain's CDR3 is CASRRTGENNEQFF. The DNA of the CDR3 is TGTGCCAGCAGACGGACAGGCGAGAACAATGAGCAGTTCTTC. The chain links TRBV27 to TRBJ2-1; 7 bases map to TRBD1. The CDR3 sequence is 14 residues long. Germline assignment: CDR1 MNHEY and CDR2 SMNVEV (reference sequence). J was trimmed by 5 bases and V by 6 bases; bases with no gene match: 7.

This sequence joins TRBV5-1 and TRBJ2-2, with 8 bases aligning to TRBD2. The V gene end was trimmed by 5 bases and the J gene end by 6 bases; junction bases not matched to a gene: 9. The germline V gene has CDR1 SGHRS and CDR2 YFSETQ. The CDR3 spans 15 residues. CDR3 in DNA: TGCGCCAGCAGACTACTGGCGGGGGGTTCCGGGGAGCTGTTTTTT. This gives the protein CASRLLAGGSGELFF.

The chain recombines TRBV28 with TRBJ1-5; D possibly corresponds to TRBD1 (5 bases). CDR1 MDHEN and CDR2 SYDVKM come from the germline V gene. V lost 7 bases and J 3 bases, leaving 13 bases between the germline ends. This CDR3 contains 14 residues. The CDR3, as DNA: TGTGCCAGCACCCATGGGACTAACAATCAGCCCCAGCATTTT. Translated: CASTHGTNNQPQHF.

The rearrangement uses TRBV7-6 and TRBJ2-2; 8 bases fit TRBD1. CDR1 and CDR2 from the germline V gene are SGHVS and FNYEAQ. Trimming took 1 base from V and 1 from J; bases not matched to a gene: 2. The CDR3 is 16 amino acids. CDR3 sequence: CASSLGQGRNTGELFF. DNA for the CDR3: TGTGCCAGCAGCTTAGGACAGGGGCGGAACACCGGGGAGCTGTTTTTT.

This chain uses TRBV7-8 with TRBJ1-4, with a tentative D call TRBD1 (5 bases). CDR3 length: 13 residues. V was clipped by 1 base and J by 8 bases, with 8 bases between them. The germline gives CDR1 SGHVS, CDR2 FQNEAQ. The CDR3 bases are TGTGCCAGCAGCTTAGGGACACAAGAAAAACTGTTTTTT. It translates to CASSLGTQEKLFF.

The chain couples TRBV28 to TRBJ2-7; TRBD1 is a possible D gene (6 bases). Deletions cut 7 bases from V and 0 bases from J, with 13 bases between. The CDR3 spans 14 residues. CDR1 MDHEN and CDR2 SYDVKM come from the germline V gene. The CDR3 is CASTTGSLSYEQYV. The CDR3 DNA sequence: TGTGCCAGCACAACAGGGAGTCTCTCCTACGAGCAGTACGTC.

J is TRBJ2-7 and V is TRBV3-1 (or the pseudogene TRBV3-2), with 9 bases matching TRBD1. Germline CDR1 is LGHDT and CDR2 is YNNKEL (reference sequence). This CDR3 region has 17 residues. Germline trimming cut 3 bases from V and 2 bases from J; bases unmatched to any gene: 11. CDR3 coding DNA: TGTGCCAGCAGCCAGAACCTCGCCGGGACAGGGACCTACGAGCAGTACTTC. It is translated as CASSQNLAGTGTYEQYF.

The rearrangement uses TRBV28 and TRBJ1-4; TRBD1 agrees at 9 bases. CDR1 is MDHEN and CDR2 is SYDVKM in the germline V gene. The CDR3 runs to 14 residues. The trim removed 9 bases at V and 8 bases at J, leaving 10 bases unmatched. The chain's CDR3 is CASRTGGQGEKLFF. The CDR3 coding sequence is TGTGCCAGTCGTACAGGGGGCCAGGGGGAAAAACTGTTTTTT.

This chain's CDR3 is CASSLANRGPLGGQAFF. CDR3 nucleotide sequence: TGTGCCAGCAGCTTGGCCAACAGGGGGCCCCTCGGCGGCCAAGCTTTCTTT. The chain combines TRBV5-4 with TRBJ1-1; TRBD1 agrees at 9 bases. The CDR3 spans 17 residues. Germline CDR1 and CDR2: SGHNT and YYREEE (reference sequence). After removal of 0 bases from V and 9 bases from J, the junction contained 15 bases not matched to a gene.

J is TRBJ1-2 and V is TRBV2, with 7 bases aligning to TRBD1. The V segment lost 1 base and the J segment 2 bases; nucleotides outside the gene matches: 1. The germline V gene has CDR1 SNHLY and CDR2 FYNNEI. The CDR3 extends over 14 amino acids. This chain's CDR3 is CASSEVTGNYGYTF. The CDR3 nucleotides read TGTGCCAGCAGTGAAGTGACAGGGAACTATGGCTACACCTTC.